This T cell receptor (beta chain) was sequenced in a study of tumor-infiltrating lymphocytes in primary liver carcinoma (TCRdb year 2017). The study in broad terms: The five patients, three men and two women aged 30 to 69 years, had hepatocellular carcinoma (four) or combined HCC and intrahepatic cholangiocarcinoma (one). Each sample produced roughly 3.5 to 8 million productive TCRbeta reads, and read depth showed no significant difference between tissue types. Repertoires from technical replicates were highly reproducible, with mean shared-clone rates about 0.86 and correlation coefficients above 0.95. The roughly 25 tumor region samples were profiled with Agilent mRNA microarrays so that TCRbeta repertoire diversity could be related to the local molecular phenotype. A total of 35 specimens from 5 patients went through TCRbeta repertoire sequencing, namely 25 tumor regions, 5 adjacent noncancerous liver tissues and 5 peripheral blood samples. Across five regions of each liver tumor, along with adjacent normal tissue and blood, the study brought together TCRbeta repertoire sequencing, expression microarrays and whole-exome sequencing. Tumors of the five patients were stage T1-T3 N0M0 with maximum diameters of roughly 4.2 to 11 cm. Points the paper makes about the study in general: Bulk unsorted samples precluded comparing CD4+ and CD8+ T cell repertoires. Repertoire overlap was found to be higher between tumor regions (mean around 35%) than between tumor-adjacent (around 17%) or tumor-blood (around 15%) pairs, consistent with antigen-driven expansion. Just about 7.5-25% of top clones turned up in all five regions of a tumor, which suggests spatial heterogeneity among tumor-infiltrating T cells. The top 250 clones made up a significantly larger repertoire fraction in tumors than in blood (p = 0.039). The study included only a few patients, and the authors note findings should be validated in a larger study. Because sequencing covered only the TCR beta chain and unpaired alpha chains were not captured, true repertoire diversity is likely underestimated.

The CDR3 starts with the cysteine, ends with the phenylalanine, and has 11 residues. The DNA shown is the 33-base CDR3, in frame from base 1. CDR1 and CDR2 are drawn from the germline V gene: SNHLY, FYNNEI. V lost 7 bases and J lost 8 bases; the stretch between them is 11 bases long. Without any cell sorting, total RNA and DNA were co-extracted from about 20-30 mg of bulk tissue using the AllPrep DNA/RNA mini kit. Between November 2015 and March 2016, 4 or 5 patients in China with histopathologically diagnosed primary liver carcinoma had surgical resection. At the time of sampling, the patients had chronic HBV infection and had not received any treatment. Five spatially separated regions were sampled per tumor: superior, inferior, left-lateral and right-lateral poles, plus the tumor centre. More than 85% viable tumor cells were found by histology in every tumor sample. Fresh tumor and adjacent tissue pieces were bisected, with one half stored in RNAlater at -80 degrees C and the other half sent for histology.

This clonotype was seen many times. There is no known antigen for this receptor. Nothing much larger sits one base from this clone, and base qualities are not available. A constant-region primer and ProtoScript II reverse transcriptase were used to reverse-transcribe TCRbeta-specific cDNA from roughly 0.55 ug total RNA. Three nested multiplex PCR rounds, following a slightly modified ARM-PCR procedure, were used to build the TCRbeta libraries. Multiplex TRBV1-TRBV30 forward primers and a Cbeta reverse primer were used in the first two PCR rounds, each of which was run for around 9 cycles. Sample barcodes and Illumina adapters were added in a final 25-cycle PCR with Deep VentR polymerase. Before sequencing, amplicons between 200 and 500 bp were purified from gel using a QIAquick gel extraction kit. An Illumina HiSeq 2500 was used to sequence the TCRbeta amplicons, generating 250-bp paired-end reads. The original pipeline was this. Reads were quality-trimmed with Trimmomatic v0.33, and paired reads were merged with FLASH v1.2.11 to recover full CDR3 sequences. V, D and J germline segments were assigned to the rearranged TCRbeta sequences by MiGEC v1.2.1b. VDJtools v1.0.0 computed clonotype statistics and Shannon-Wiener diversity indices. Except for diversity analysis, only the 250 most abundant clonotypes of each sample were used in subsequent analyses to reduce sampling bias. Using fastp trimming at Q25 and MiXCR clonotype assembly, TCRdb reanalyzed the public sequencing data and kept in-frame beta chains. Each entry is one CDR3 protein sequence, shown with its most common DNA and genes. The V and J calls reflect TCRdb's pipeline rather than the authors' work. The sample has 50,000 to 60,000 distinct CDR3 sequences on record, about 80% of them singletons. Around 22% of the sample belongs to the ten largest clones.

The clonotype was recovered from a man in his forties with primary liver carcinoma and hepatitis B virus infection. The sample consisted of liver tumor tissue from sampling region 5. The cell subset or site label corresponds to: tumor region T5, tumor centre. The rearranged segments are TRBV2 and TRBJ1-1, with the D segment identity uncertain. For the CDR3, the sequence is CASTNRAEAFF. In nucleotide form, the sequence is TGTGCCAGCACCAACCGGGCAGAAGCTTTCTTT.